The TCR beta chain described here comes from a study of blood T cell repertoires in COVID-19. Study as a whole: The study drew acute and convalescent COVID-19 samples from the United States, Italy and Spain.

This CDR3 is built from 15 residues. Germline V gene data show CDR1 as SGHVS and CDR2 as FQNEAQ. Trimming stripped 4 bases from V and 2 bases from J, with 14 bases between. In the authors' methods: It was from reference gene primer amplification that nucleated cell counts were estimated. This table comes from immunoSEQ multiplex PCR, and its TCRdb copy is limited to in-frame clones, with some not included. D and trimming come from the DNA, and the V and J calls and clone size come from that table. The profile shows 72,000 or so clones, around nine tenths of them singletons. The sequenced material came from peripheral blood. The TCR comes from a woman aged 55-69 years with acute or convalescent COVID-19. This chain joins TRBV7-8 and TRBJ1-2, with a weak D call TRBD1 (6 bases). This CDR3 is CASSYDRRGNYGYTF. CDR3 bases: TGTGCCAGCAGCTACGACAGGAGAGGAAACTATGGCTACACCTTC.